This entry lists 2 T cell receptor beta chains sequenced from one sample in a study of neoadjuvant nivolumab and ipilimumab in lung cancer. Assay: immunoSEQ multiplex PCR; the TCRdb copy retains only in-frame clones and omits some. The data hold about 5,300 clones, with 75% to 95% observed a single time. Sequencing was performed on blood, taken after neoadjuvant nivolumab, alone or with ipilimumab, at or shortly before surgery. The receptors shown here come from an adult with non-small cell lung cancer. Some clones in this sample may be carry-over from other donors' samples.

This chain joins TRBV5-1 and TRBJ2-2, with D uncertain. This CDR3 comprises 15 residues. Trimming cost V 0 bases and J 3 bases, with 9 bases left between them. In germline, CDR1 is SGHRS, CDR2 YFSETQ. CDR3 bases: TGCGCCAGCAGCTTGGCCGTGCCAGACACCGGGGAGCTGTTTTTT. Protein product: CASSLAVPDTGELFF.

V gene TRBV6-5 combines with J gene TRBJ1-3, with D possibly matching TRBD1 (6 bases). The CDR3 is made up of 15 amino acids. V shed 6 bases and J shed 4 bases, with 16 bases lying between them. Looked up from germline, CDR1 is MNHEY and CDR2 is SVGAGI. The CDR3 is CASRPTGQMGNTIYF. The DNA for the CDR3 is TGTGCCAGCAGACCCACAGGACAGATGGGAAACACCATATATTTT.